This T cell receptor (beta chain) appears in the sequencing data of a study of T cell repertoires in cytomegalovirus infection. Background on the study: Signatures in public TCR beta sequences pointed to both CMV infection and matching HLA type. General observations from the study: HLA-C-restricted CMV-specific TCR beta clonotypes were dominant in the ex vivo response. Summed frequency of public TCR beta families distinguished CMV carriers with the relevant HLA.

As for this clonotype: Its target is not known.

This CDR3 is 15 amino acids long. Germline values: CDR1 MGHRA, CDR2 YSYEKL. V dropped 3 bases and J dropped 7; count of bases not matched to a gene: 8. TCRdb passed the reads through MiXCR, listing each CDR3 protein once. This table has more than 650,000 distinct CDR3 sequences, 35% to 45% appearing once. The V gene is TRBV4-1, the J gene TRBJ1-4, with TRBD1 identical over 7 bases. The sequencing input was PBMCs. The sequence came from a human donor in good health (CMV status not recorded). Some clones in this sample may be carry-over from other donors' samples. In DNA form, the CDR3 reads TGCGCCAGCAGCCAGTCCTTGACAGGGTTTGAAAAACTGTTTTTT. Amino acid sequence: CASSQSLTGFEKLFF.